This T cell receptor beta chain emerged from a study of cytomegalovirus exposure and HLA in healthy donors. This CDR3 contains 18 residues. Trimming pared 1 base from V and 3 bases from J, leaving 18 bases between. The germline V gene encodes CDR1 KGHSH and CDR2 LQKENI. Regarding the study as a whole: As confirmed in vitro, a few CMV-associated chains were specific for CMV antigens. Being productive about 87% or about 30% of the time was typical of most TCR beta V segments in an earlier analysis. A list of around 160 TCR beta chains associated with cytomegalovirus was given.

Comment on this clone: The antigen remains undetermined.

Vbeta (60) and Jbeta (13) primers were used in the PCR. Measured with immunoSEQ multiplex PCR; TCRdb has only the in-frame clones, and not every one. This sample has 170,000 or so clones, with 80% found just once. Sequencing input: PBMCs. The receptor's source is a male donor in good health and CMV-seropositive. J is TRBJ2-2 and V is TRBV18; TRBD1 might be the D (6 bases). CDR3 nucleotide sequence: TGTGCCAGCTCACCACGGAAAACCGAGACAGGCGACACCGGGGAGCTGTTTTTT. Translated: CASSPRKTETGDTGELFF.